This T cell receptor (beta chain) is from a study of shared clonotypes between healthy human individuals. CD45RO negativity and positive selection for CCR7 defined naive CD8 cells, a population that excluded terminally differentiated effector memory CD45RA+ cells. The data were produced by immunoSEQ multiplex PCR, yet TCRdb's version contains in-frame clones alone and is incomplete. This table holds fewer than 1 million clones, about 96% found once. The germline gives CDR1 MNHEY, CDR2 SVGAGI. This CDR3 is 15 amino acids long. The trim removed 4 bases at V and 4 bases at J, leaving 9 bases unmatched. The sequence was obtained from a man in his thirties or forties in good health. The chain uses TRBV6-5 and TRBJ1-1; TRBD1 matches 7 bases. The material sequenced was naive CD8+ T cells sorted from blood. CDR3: CASSLARDSPTEAFF. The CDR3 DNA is TGTGCCAGCAGTTTGGCCAGGGACAGCCCCACTGAAGCTTTCTTT.